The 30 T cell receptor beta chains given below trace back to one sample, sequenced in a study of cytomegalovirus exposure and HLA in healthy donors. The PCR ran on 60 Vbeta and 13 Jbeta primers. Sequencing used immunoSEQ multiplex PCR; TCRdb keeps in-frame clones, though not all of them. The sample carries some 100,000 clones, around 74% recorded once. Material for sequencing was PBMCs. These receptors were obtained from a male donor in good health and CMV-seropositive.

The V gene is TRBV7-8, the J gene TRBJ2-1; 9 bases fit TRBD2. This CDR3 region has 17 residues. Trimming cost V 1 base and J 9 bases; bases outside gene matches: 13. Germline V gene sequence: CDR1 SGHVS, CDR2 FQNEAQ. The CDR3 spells CASSLGRGGMWVGEQFF. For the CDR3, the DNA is TGTGCCAGCAGCTTAGGGCGGGGGGGGATGTGGGTCGGTGAGCAGTTCTTC.

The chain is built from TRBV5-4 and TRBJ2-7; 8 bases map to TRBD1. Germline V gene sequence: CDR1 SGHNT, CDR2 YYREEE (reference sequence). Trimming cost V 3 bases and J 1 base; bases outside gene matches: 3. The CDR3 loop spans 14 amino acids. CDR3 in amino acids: CASSWTGRSYEQYF. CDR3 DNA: TGTGCCAGCAGCTGGACAGGGCGATCCTACGAGCAGTACTTC.

In DNA form, the CDR3 reads TGTGCCAGCAGTCGACCCGGGACTACCTCCGCCTACAATGAGCAGTTCTTC. It encodes CASSRPGTTSAYNEQFF. The chain couples TRBV5-4 to TRBJ2-1; 7 bases map to TRBD2. Germline CDR1 is SGHNT and CDR2 is YYREEE (reference sequence). The ends lost 5 bases at V and 2 bases at J; junction bases unmatched: 13. This CDR3 is 17 amino acids long.

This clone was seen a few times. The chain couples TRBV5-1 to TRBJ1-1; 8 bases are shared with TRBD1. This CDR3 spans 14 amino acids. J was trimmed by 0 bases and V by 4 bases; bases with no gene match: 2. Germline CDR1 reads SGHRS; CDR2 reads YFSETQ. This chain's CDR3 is CASSMDRVNTEAFF. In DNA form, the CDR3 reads TGCGCCAGCAGCATGGACAGGGTGAACACTGAAGCTTTCTTT.

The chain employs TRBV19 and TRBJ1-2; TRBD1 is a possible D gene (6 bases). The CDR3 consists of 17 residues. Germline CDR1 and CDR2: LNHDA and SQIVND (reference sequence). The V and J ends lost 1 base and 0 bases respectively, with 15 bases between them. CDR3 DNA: TGTGCCAGTAGTATAGCCACCGACAGGCCGTCTAACTATGGCTACACCTTC. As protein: CASSIATDRPSNYGYTF.

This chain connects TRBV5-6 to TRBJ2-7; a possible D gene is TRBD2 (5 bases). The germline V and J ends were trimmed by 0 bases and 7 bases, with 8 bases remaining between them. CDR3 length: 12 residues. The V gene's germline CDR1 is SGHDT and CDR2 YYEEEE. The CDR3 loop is CASSLGQREQYF. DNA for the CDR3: TGTGCCAGCAGCTTGGGGCAGCGGGAGCAGTACTTC. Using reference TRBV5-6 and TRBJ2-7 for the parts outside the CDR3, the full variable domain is DAGVTQSPTHLIKTRGQQVTLRCSPKSGHDTVSWYQQALGQGPQFIFQYYEEEERQRGNFPDRFSGHQFPNYSSELNVNALLLGDSALYLCASSLGQREQYFGPGTRLTVT.

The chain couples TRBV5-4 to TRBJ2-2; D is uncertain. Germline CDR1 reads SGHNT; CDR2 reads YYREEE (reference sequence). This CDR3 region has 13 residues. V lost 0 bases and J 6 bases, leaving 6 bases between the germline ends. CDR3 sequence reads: CASSLDSPGELFF. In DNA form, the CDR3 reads TGTGCCAGCAGCTTGGACAGCCCCGGGGAGCTGTTTTTT.

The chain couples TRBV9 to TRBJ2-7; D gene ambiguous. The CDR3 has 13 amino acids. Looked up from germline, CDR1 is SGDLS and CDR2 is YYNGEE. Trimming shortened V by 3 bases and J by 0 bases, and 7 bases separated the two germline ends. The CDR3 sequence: CASSAPLSYEQYF. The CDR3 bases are TGTGCCAGCAGCGCCCCCCTCTCCTACGAGCAGTACTTC.

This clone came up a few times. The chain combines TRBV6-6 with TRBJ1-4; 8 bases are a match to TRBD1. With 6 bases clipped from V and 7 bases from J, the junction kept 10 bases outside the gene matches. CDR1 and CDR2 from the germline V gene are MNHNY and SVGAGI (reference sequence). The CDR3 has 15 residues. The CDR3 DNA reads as TGTGCCAGCAGCCGCGGTCCTGACAGGGGTGAAAAACTGTTTTTT. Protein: CASSRGPDRGEKLFF.

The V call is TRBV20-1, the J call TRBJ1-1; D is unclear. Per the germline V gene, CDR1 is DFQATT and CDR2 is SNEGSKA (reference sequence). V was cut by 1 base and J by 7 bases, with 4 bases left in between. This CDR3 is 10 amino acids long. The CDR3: CSARAREAFF. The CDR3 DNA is TGCAGTGCTAGAGCTCGTGAAGCTTTCTTT.

DNA for the CDR3: TGTGCCACTATGGACAGGGCTCCCTACGAGCAGTACTTC. Its protein is CATMDRAPYEQYF. The chain combines TRBV19 with TRBJ2-7; TRBD1 matches at 8 bases. This CDR3 has 13 residues. The trim removed 10 bases at V and 2 bases at J, leaving 7 bases unmatched. CDR1 LNHDA and CDR2 SQIVND come from the germline V gene (reference sequence). Full variable domain (rest looked up from reference TRBV19 and TRBJ2-7): DGGITQSPKYLFRKEGQNVTLSCEQNLNHDAMYWYRQDPGQGLRLIYYSQIVNDFQKGDIAEGYSVSREKKESFPLTVTSAQKNPTAFYLCATMDRAPYEQYFGPGTRLTVT.

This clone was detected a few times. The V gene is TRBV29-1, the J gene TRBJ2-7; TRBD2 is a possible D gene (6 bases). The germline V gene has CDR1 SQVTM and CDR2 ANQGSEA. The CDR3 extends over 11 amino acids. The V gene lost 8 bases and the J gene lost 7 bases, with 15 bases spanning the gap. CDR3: CSTEEGREQYF. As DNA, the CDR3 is TGCAGCACCGAGGAGGGTAGGGAGCAGTACTTC.

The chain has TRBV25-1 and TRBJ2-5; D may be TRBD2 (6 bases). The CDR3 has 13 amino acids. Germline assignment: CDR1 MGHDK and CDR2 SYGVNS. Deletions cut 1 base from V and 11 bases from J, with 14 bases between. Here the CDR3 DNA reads TGTGCCAGCAGTGAATGGGGCAGGGAGGTACAGTACTTC. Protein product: CASSEWGREVQYF.

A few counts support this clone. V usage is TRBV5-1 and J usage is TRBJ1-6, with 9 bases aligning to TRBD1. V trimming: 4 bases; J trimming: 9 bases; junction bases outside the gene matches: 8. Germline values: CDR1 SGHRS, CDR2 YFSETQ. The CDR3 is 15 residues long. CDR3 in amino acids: CASSAGQGSGSPLHF. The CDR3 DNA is TGCGCCAGCAGCGCAGGACAGGGGTCGGGTTCACCCCTCCACTTT.

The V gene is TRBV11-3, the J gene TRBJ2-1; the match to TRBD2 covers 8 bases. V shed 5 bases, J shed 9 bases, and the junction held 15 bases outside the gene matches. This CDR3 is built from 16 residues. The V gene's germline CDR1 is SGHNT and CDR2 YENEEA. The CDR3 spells CASSTGGTRGRCEQFF. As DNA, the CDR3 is TGTGCCAGCAGCACTGGGGGGACTAGGGGGAGGTGTGAGCAGTTCTTC.

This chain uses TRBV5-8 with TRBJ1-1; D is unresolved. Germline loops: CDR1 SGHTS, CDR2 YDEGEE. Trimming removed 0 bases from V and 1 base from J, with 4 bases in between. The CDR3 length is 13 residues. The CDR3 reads CASSLGGNTEAFF. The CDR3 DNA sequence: TGTGCCAGCAGCTTGGGAGGGAACACTGAAGCTTTCTTT.

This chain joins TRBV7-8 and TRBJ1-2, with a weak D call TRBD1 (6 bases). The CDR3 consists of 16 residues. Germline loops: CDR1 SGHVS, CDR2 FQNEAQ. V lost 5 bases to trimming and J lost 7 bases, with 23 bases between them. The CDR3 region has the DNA TGTGCCAGCAGCAAAGAAAACTGGGGACACCCGGGTGGCTACACCTTC. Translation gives CASSKENWGHPGGYTF.

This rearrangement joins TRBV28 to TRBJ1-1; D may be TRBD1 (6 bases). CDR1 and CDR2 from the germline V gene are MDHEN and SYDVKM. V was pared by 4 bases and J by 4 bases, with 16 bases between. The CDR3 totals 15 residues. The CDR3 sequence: CASSSTGTGATEAFF. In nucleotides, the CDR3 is TGTGCCAGCAGTTCAACAGGGACCGGGGCCACTGAAGCTTTCTTT.

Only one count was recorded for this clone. The CDR3, as DNA: TGCGCCAGCAGCTTTCTCCCGACTAGCGGGGTCCCAGATACGCAGTATTTT. This sequence encodes CASSFLPTSGVPDTQYF. This chain links TRBV5-1 with TRBJ2-3; TRBD2 matches 11 bases. The germline CDR1 and CDR2 sequences are SGHRS and YFSETQ. The length of the CDR3 is 17 residues. The J segment lost 4 bases and the V segment lost 2 bases, leaving 9 bases of the junction unmatched.

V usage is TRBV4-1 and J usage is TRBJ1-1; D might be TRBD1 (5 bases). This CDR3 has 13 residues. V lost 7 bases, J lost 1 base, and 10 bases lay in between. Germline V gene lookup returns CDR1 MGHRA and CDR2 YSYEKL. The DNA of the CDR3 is TGCGCCAGCACCCACGGGGGGAACACTGAAGCTTTCTTT. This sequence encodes CASTHGGNTEAFF.

Here the CDR3 DNA reads TGTGCCAGCAGTACACCGAGGACAGGGGCCCAAGCTTTCTTT. This translates into CASSTPRTGAQAFF. V and J are TRBV27 and TRBJ1-1; 9 bases agree with TRBD1. The CDR3 is made up of 14 amino acids. The germline gives CDR1 MNHEY, CDR2 SMNVEV (reference sequence). V gave up 5 bases and J gave up 9 bases; unmatched junction bases: 10.

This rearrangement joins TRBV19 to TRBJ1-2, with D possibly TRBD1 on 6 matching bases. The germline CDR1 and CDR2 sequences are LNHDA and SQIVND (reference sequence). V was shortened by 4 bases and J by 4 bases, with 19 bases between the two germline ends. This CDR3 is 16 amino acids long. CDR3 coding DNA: TGTGCCAGTAGTACCCCGGACAGACACCACTCCTATGGCTACACCTTC. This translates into CASSTPDRHHSYGYTF.

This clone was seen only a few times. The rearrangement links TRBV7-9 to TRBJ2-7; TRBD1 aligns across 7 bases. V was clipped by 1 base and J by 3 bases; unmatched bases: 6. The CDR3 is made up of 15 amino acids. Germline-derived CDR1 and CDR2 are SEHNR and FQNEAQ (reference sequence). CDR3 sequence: CASSLVPQGHYEQYF. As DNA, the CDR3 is TGTGCCAGCAGCTTAGTCCCACAGGGGCACTACGAGCAGTACTTC. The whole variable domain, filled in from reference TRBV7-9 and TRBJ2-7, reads DTGVSQNPRHKITKRGQNVTFRCDPISEHNRLYWYRQTLGQGPEFLTYFQNEAQLEKSRLLSDRFSAERPKGSFSTLEIQRTEQGDSAMYLCASSLVPQGHYEQYFGPGTRLTVT.

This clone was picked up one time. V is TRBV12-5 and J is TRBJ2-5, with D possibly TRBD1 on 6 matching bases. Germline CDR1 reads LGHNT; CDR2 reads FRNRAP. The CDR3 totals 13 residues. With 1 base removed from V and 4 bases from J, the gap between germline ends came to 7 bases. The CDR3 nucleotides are TGTGCTAGTGGTTTGGCAGGGGTAGAGACCCAGTACTTC. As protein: CASGLAGVETQYF.

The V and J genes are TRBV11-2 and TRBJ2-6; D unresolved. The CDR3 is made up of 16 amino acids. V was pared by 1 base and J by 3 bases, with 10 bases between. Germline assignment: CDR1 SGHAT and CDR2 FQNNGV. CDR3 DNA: TGTGCCAGCAGCTTAGGATGGGCTTATGGGGCCAACGTCCTGACTTTC. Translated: CASSLGWAYGANVLTF.

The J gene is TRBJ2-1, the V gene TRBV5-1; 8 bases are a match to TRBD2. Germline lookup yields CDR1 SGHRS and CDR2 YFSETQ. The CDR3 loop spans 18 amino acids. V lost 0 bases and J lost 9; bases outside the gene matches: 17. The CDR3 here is CASSLEGMERGYGVEQFF. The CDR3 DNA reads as TGCGCCAGCAGCTTGGAGGGAATGGAGCGGGGGTATGGTGTTGAGCAGTTCTTC.

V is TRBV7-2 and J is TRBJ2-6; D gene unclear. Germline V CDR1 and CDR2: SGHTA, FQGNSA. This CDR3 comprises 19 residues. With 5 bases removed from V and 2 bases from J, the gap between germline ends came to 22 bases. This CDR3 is CASSRPYGQAFTGANVLTF. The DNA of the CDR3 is TGTGCCAGCAGCCGACCCTATGGGCAGGCTTTTACTGGGGCCAACGTCCTGACTTTC.

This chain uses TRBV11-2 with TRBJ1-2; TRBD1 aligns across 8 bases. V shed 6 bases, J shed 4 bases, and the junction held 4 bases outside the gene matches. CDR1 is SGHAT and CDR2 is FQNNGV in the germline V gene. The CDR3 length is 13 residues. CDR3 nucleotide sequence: TGTGCCAGCAGTCCAGACAGGGGCTATGGCTACACCTTC. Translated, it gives CASSPDRGYGYTF.

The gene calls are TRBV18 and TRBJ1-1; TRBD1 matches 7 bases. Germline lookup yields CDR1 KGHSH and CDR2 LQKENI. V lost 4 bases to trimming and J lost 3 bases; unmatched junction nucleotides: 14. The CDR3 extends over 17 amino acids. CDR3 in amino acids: CASSRLPLKGAHTEAFF. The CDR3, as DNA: TGTGCCAGCTCACGACTCCCCCTTAAGGGGGCGCACACTGAAGCTTTCTTT.

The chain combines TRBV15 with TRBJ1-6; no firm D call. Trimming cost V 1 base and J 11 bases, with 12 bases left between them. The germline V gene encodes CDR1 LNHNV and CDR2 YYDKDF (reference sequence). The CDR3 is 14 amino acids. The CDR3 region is CATSRAAAEAPLHF. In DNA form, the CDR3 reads TGTGCCACCAGCAGAGCGGCAGCGGAGGCACCCCTCCACTTT.